The clone carrying this T cell receptor (beta chain) has a handful of counts. Its antigen is currently unknown. With constant-segment primers, 5'RACE yielded cDNA libraries of TCR alpha and TCR beta that carried sample barcodes and UMIs. Each CDR3 protein gets one entry after TCRdb re-called the 5' RACE reads with MiXCR. Among roughly 89,000 distinct CDR3 sequences, 13% were seen once, and the ten largest hold around 27%. This record comes from a study of T-cell memory formation after mild COVID-19. About the research overall: Largely donor-specific TCR clusters were found.

General observations from the study: Pre-infection memory showed some responding clones, and this suggested that cross-reactive memory joined.

The CDR3 loop spans 18 amino acids. The V gene end was trimmed by 7 bases and the J gene end by 0 bases; junction bases not matched to a gene: 11. The germline CDR1 and CDR2 sequences are SGDLS and YYNGEE. The sequenced material came from PBMCs or a T cell subset sorted from them (not recorded which). The gene calls are TRBV9 and TRBJ2-1; 12 nucleotides line up with TRBD2. This TCR was recovered from an adult woman who had mild COVID-19 (a few samples of this study predate the infection). Cell type and time point are not known. DNA for the CDR3: TGTGCCAGCTCGATCGGACTAGCGGGGATAAGCTCCTACAATGAGCAGTTCTTC. Its protein is CASSIGLAGISSYNEQFF.